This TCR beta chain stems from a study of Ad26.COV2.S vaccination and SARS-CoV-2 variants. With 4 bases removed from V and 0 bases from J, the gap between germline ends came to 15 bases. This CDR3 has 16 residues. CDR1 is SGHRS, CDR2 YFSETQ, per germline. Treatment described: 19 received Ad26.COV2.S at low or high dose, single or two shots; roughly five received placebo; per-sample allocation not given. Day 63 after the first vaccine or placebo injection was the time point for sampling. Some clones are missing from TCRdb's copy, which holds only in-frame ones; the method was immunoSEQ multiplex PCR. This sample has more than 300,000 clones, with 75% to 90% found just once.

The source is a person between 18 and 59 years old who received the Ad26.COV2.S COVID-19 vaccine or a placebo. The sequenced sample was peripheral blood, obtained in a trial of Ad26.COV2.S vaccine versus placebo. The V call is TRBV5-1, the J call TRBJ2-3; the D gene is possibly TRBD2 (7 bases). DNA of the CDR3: TGCGCCAGCAGCGGGAACTCGGGGGGCAGCACAGATACGCAGTATTTT. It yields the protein CASSGNSGGSTDTQYF. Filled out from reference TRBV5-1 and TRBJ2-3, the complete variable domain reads KAGVTQTPRYLIKTRGQQVTLSCSPISGHRSVSWYQQTPGQGLQFLFEYFSETQRNKGNFPGRFSGRQFSNSRSEMNVSTLELGDSALYLCASSGNSGGSTDTQYFGPGTRLTVL.